This T cell receptor (beta chain) was recovered during a study of T cell repertoires in cytomegalovirus infection. Study context: HLA-C-restricted CMV epitopes, recently identified, and well-studied HLA-B-restricted ones were used by the study. Matching HLA type and CMV infection were both indicated by public TCR beta signatures.

TCRdb recomputed calls from the reads with MiXCR, one row per CDR3 protein. The sample has 250,000 to 400,000 distinct CDR3 sequences, just under 25% seen once; the top ten hold approximately 12%. On this clonotype: Its antigen is currently unknown.

The V and J ends lost 3 bases and 8 bases, in that order; junction bases with no gene match: 7. Germline-derived CDR1 and CDR2 are LNHDA and SQIVND (reference sequence). The CDR3 spans 15 residues. Points from the study as a whole: The ex vivo response was dominated by HLA-C-restricted CMV-specific TCR beta clonotypes. Based on cumulative public TCR beta family frequency, carriers of CMV plus the relevant HLA were identified.

The rearrangement uses TRBV19 and TRBJ2-1, with 10 bases lining up with TRBD2. The sample was cultured PBMCs, taken from culture after CMV antigen stimulation. This TCR was recovered from a human donor in good health (CMV status not recorded). Some clones in this sample may be carry-over from other donors' samples. CDR3 region: CASSIAGTSVYEQFF. For the CDR3, the DNA is TGTGCCAGTAGTATTGCGGGGACTAGCGTTTATGAGCAGTTCTTC.